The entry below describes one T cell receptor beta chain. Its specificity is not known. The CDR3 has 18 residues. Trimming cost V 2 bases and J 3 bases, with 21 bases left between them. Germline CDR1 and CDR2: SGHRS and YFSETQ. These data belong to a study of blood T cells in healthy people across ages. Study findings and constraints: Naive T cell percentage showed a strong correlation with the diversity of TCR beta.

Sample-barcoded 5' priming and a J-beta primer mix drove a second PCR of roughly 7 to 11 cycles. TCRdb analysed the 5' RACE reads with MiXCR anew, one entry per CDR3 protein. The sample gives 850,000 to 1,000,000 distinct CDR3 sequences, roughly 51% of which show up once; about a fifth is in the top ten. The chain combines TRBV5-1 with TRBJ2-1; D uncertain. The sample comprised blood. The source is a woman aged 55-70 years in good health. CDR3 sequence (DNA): TGCGCCAGCAGCTTCCAAGCGTTAGCTGGCCCTAACTACAATGAGCAGTTCTTC. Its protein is CASSFQALAGPNYNEQFF.